Below are 21 T cell receptor beta chains sequenced from a single sample in a study of identical twins. A single record per CDR3 protein comes from TCRdb applying MiXCR to the 5' RACE reads. This sample has 500,000 or so distinct CDR3 sequences, with about 20% found just once. This sample was also put to use in a study of T cells expressing NK-cell markers.

Sequencing input: CD4+ T cells sorted from blood. These receptor sequences come from a woman aged 18-35 years in good health.

This chain links TRBV5-1 with TRBJ2-5; no reliable D call. Per the germline V gene, CDR1 is SGHRS and CDR2 is YFSETQ. Trimming left V 0 bases short and J 5 bases short, with 11 bases between. CDR3 length equals 14 residues. The CDR3 bases are TGCGCCAGCAGCTTGGCGGGCCCGGAGGAGACCCAGTACTTC. Residues: CASSLAGPEETQYF.

This clonotype has only a few counts. This chain links TRBV27 with TRBJ2-1; D gene unclear. This CDR3 spans 14 amino acids. Trimming removed 4 bases from V and 3 bases from J, with 10 bases in between. CDR1 and CDR2 from the germline V gene are MNHEY and SMNVEV (reference sequence). The CDR3 bases are TGTGCCAGCAGTTCCCCGACCTACTACAATGAGCAGTTCTTC. Translated, it gives CASSSPTYYNEQFF.

This clonotype was observed a few times. The chain uses TRBV6-1 and TRBJ1-6; 9 nucleotides align to TRBD1. The CDR3 is 13 residues long. The trim removed 6 bases at V and 9 bases at J, leaving 3 bases unmatched. Germline CDR1 MNHNS, CDR2 SASEGT. The CDR3 loop reads CASRKDRGSPLHF. The CDR3 DNA follows: TGTGCCAGCAGGAAGGACAGGGGTTCACCCCTCCACTTT.

The sample holds a few counts of this clonotype. The genes are TRBV30 and TRBJ1-5; D is perhaps TRBD1 (5 bases). The CDR3 runs to 15 residues. V lost 2 bases and J 4 bases, leaving 15 bases between the germline ends. Germline V lookup: CDR1 GTSNPN, CDR2 SVGIG (reference sequence). The CDR3 protein is CAWSPAGTDNQPQHF. The CDR3, as DNA: TGTGCCTGGAGTCCCGCCGGGACCGATAATCAGCCCCAGCATTTT. Full variable domain (remainder filled in from reference TRBV30 and TRBJ1-5): SQTIHQWPATLVQPVGSPLSLECTVEGTSNPNLYWYRQAAGRGLQLLFYSVGIGQISSEVPQNLSASRPQDRQFILSSKKLLLSDSGFYLCAWSPAGTDNQPQHFGDGTRLSIL.

The V call is TRBV6-1, the J call TRBJ2-2; tentatively, D is TRBD2 (6 bases). This CDR3 contains 16 residues. Germline CDR1 reads MNHNS; CDR2 reads SASEGT. V was pared by 4 bases and J by 0 bases, with 12 bases between. The CDR3 region has the DNA TGTGCCAGCAGTGGACTAGGTCCCGCGAACACCGGGGAGCTGTTTTTT. Its protein is CASSGLGPANTGELFF.

The chain combines TRBV20-1 with TRBJ2-1, with no clear D. Trimming took off 0 bases at V and 3 bases at J, with 12 bases between the two ends. CDR1 is DFQATT, CDR2 SNEGSKA, per germline (reference sequence). The CDR3 runs 15 residues. The CDR3 loop is CSARDWAAYYNEQFF. The CDR3 region has the DNA TGCAGTGCTAGAGATTGGGCGGCTTACTACAATGAGCAGTTCTTC.

In its sample, this clonotype was seen a few times. The V gene is TRBV20-1, the J gene TRBJ1-1, with no clear D. The length of the CDR3 is 12 residues. Germline loops: CDR1 DFQATT, CDR2 SNEGSKA (reference sequence). V shed 3 bases and J shed 6 bases, with 11 bases lying between them. The CDR3 DNA follows: TGCAGTGCTAGCCGGGGAAGCGCTGAAGCTTTCTTT. This translates into CSASRGSAEAFF.

This clonotype was seen a few times. The chain links TRBV5-6 to TRBJ2-1, with D perhaps TRBD1 (6 bases). CDR3 length equals 15 residues. V was clipped by 3 bases and J by 1 base, with 11 bases between them. Germline V lookup: CDR1 SGHDT, CDR2 YYEEEE. CDR3: CASSWGPGSYNEQFF. In nucleotides, the CDR3 is TGTGCCAGCAGCTGGGGGCCTGGATCCTACAATGAGCAGTTCTTC.

The chain carries TRBV20-1 and TRBJ2-3; D is unresolved. Germline-derived CDR1 and CDR2 are DFQATT and SNEGSKA (reference sequence). V was pared by 2 bases and J by 2 bases, with 8 bases between. The CDR3 spans 13 residues. CDR3 sequence reads: CSARSGITDTQYF. For the CDR3, the DNA is TGCAGTGCTAGAAGTGGCATCACAGATACGCAGTATTTT.

This clonotype was detected ten times or more. This chain uses TRBV12-3 or TRBV12-4 with TRBJ1-1, with unresolved D. The V gene lost 5 bases and the J gene lost 0 bases, with 13 bases spanning the gap. The CDR3 sequence is 15 residues long. CDR3 sequence: CASSRAATMNTEAFF. For the CDR3, the DNA is TGTGCCAGCAGTCGGGCCGCGACCATGAACACTGAAGCTTTCTTT.

V usage is TRBV10-3 and J usage is TRBJ1-5, with a weak D call TRBD1 (5 bases). V was clipped by 5 bases and J by 0 bases, with 11 bases between them. The CDR3 is 15 residues long. CDR1 is ENHRY, CDR2 SYGVKD, per germline. The chain's CDR3 is CAISQGLGSNQPQHF. CDR3 bases: TGTGCCATCAGTCAGGGTTTGGGTAGCAATCAGCCCCAGCATTTT.

This clonotype turned up a few times. The genes are TRBV29-1 and TRBJ1-2; maybe TRBD1 (5 bases). The CDR3 length is 15 residues. Per germline, CDR1 SQVTM and CDR2 ANQGSEA. Trimming left V 6 bases short and J 6 bases short, with 23 bases between. Here the CDR3 DNA reads TGCAGCGTGAACGAAGGGGCAGCCTCAATAAATGGCTACACCTTC. It encodes CSVNEGAASINGYTF.

This clonotype was counted a few times. This rearrangement joins TRBV20-1 to TRBJ2-3; D possibly corresponds to TRBD2 (5 bases). Germline V CDR1 and CDR2: DFQATT, SNEGSKA (reference sequence). Deletions cut 6 bases from V and 2 bases from J, with 18 bases between. CDR3 length equals 15 residues. The CDR3 protein is CSAPTSGALTDTQYF. The CDR3 nucleotides read TGCAGTGCCCCAACGAGCGGAGCACTCACAGATACGCAGTATTTT.

This chain uses TRBV20-1 with TRBJ2-5; 14 bases map to TRBD2. After removal of 6 bases from V and 4 bases from J, the junction contained 7 bases not matched to a gene. The CDR3 is made up of 15 amino acids. The germline V gene encodes CDR1 DFQATT and CDR2 SNEGSKA (reference sequence). CDR3 sequence (DNA): TGCAGTGCCAGACTAGCGGGAGGGCCCGGAGAGACCCAGTACTTC. It specifies CSARLAGGPGETQYF.

In this sample, this clonotype turned up many times. The chain is built from TRBV2 and TRBJ2-1, with D uncertain. The V end lost 6 bases, the J end lost 5 bases, and 20 bases lay between the germline ends. CDR3 length: 16 residues. Per germline, CDR1 SNHLY and CDR2 FYNNEI. The CDR3 here is CASRPMVRLFNNEQFF. CDR3 DNA sequence: TGTGCCAGCAGGCCTATGGTCAGGCTCTTTAACAATGAGCAGTTCTTC.

Here the CDR3 reads CASLRTGGSYNEQFF. The CDR3, as DNA: TGTGCCAGCTTACGGACAGGGGGCTCCTACAATGAGCAGTTCTTC. The rearrangement joins TRBV18 to TRBJ2-1, with TRBD1 identical over 10 bases. Germline V gene sequence: CDR1 KGHSH, CDR2 LQKENI. V was clipped by 7 bases and J by 0 bases; unmatched bases: 3. The CDR3 runs 15 residues.

The chain uses TRBV6-1 and TRBJ1-4, with D possibly TRBD1 on 6 matching bases. From germline, CDR1 is MNHNS and CDR2 SASEGT. Trimming stripped 1 base from V and 8 bases from J, with 8 bases between. CDR3 size: 13 residues. The CDR3 DNA is TGTGCCAGCAGTGAAGGAAGGGGGGAAAAACTGTTTTTT. Its protein is CASSEGRGEKLFF.

There are a few counts of this clonotype. The chain links TRBV29-1 to TRBJ1-3; D uncertain. The CDR3 has 12 amino acids. The V gene lost 4 bases and the J gene lost 1 base, with 5 bases spanning the gap. CDR1 SQVTM and CDR2 ANQGSEA come from the germline V gene. The CDR3 here is CSVAASGNTIYF. CDR3 DNA: TGCAGCGTTGCAGCGTCTGGAAACACCATATATTTT.

This clonotype was seen at least ten times. The chain employs TRBV7-9 and TRBJ2-3, with TRBD2 matching over 8 bases. Germline loops: CDR1 SEHNR, CDR2 FQNEAQ (reference sequence). V dropped 4 bases and J dropped 5; count of bases not matched to a gene: 5. The CDR3 totals 14 residues. CDR3 DNA sequence: TGTGCCAGCAGCTCCGAGCTAGCGGGAGATACGCAGTATTTT. Its protein product is CASSSELAGDTQYF.

This clonotype was recorded a few times. In DNA, the CDR3 is TGTGCCAGCAGTTTTCGGAAGACAACGAACACTGAAGCTTTCTTT. Translating gives CASSFRKTTNTEAFF. This chain uses TRBV12-3 or TRBV12-4 with TRBJ1-1; D is undetermined. CDR3 size: 15 residues. The V and J ends lost 3 bases and 1 base respectively, with 12 bases between them.

V is TRBV20-1 and J is TRBJ2-7; D gene ambiguous. The CDR3 has 12 residues. Trimming cost V 3 bases and J 3 bases, with 9 bases left between them. Per germline, CDR1 DFQATT and CDR2 SNEGSKA (reference sequence). Written as DNA, the CDR3 is TGCAGTGCTAGCCAACAAGTCTACGAGCAGTACTTC. It specifies CSASQQVYEQYF.